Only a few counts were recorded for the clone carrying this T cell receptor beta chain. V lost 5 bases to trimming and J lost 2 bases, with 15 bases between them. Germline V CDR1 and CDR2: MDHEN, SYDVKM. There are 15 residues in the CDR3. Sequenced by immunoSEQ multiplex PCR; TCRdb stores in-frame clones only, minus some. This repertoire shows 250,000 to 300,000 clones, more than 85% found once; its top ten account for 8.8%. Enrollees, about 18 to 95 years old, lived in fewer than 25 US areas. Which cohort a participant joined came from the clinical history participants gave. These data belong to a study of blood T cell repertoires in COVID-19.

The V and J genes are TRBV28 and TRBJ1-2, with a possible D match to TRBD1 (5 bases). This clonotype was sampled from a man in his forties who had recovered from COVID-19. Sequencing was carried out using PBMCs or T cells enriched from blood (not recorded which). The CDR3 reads CASSEDRDSNYGYTF. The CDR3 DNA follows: TGTGCCAGCAGTGAAGACCGGGACTCAAACTATGGCTACACCTTC.